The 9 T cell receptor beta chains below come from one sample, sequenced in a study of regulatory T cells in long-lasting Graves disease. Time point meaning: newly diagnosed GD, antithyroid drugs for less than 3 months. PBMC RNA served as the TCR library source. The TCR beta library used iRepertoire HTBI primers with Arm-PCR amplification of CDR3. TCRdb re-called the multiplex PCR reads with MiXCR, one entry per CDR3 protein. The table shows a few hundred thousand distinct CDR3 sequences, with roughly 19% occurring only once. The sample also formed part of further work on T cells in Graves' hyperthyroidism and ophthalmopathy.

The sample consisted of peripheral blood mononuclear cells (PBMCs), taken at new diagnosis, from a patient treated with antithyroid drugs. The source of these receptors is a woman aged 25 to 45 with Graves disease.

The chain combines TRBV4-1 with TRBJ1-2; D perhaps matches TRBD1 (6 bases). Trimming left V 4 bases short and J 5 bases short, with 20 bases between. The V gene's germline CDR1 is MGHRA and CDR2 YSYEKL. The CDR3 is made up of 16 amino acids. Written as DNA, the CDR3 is TGCGCCAGCAGCCCAATAGGGGGGACGGACCCTTATGGCTACACCTTC. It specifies CASSPIGGTDPYGYTF.

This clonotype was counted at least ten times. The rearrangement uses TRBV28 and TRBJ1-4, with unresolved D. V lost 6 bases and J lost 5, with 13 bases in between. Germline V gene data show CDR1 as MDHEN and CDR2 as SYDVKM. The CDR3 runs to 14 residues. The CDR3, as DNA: TGTGCCAGCAGCCTTGAGACGGGAAATGAAAAACTGTTTTTT. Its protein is CASSLETGNEKLFF. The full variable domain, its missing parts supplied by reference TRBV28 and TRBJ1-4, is DVKVTQSSRYLVKRTGEKVFLECVQDMDHENMFWYRQDPGLGLRLIYFSYDVKMKEKGDIPEGYSVSREKKERFSLILESASTNQTSMYLCASSLETGNEKLFFGSGTQLSVL.

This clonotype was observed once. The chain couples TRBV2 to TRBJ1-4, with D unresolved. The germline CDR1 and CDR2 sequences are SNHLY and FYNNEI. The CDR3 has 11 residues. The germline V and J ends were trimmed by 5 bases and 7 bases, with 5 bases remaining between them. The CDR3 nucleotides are TGTGCCAGCAGTCTATTTGAAAAACTGTTTTTT. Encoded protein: CASSLFEKLFF.

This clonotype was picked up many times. For the CDR3, the DNA is TGTGCCAGCAGCTCCCTAGCGGGAGGGCCGCAGTTCTTC. Translated, it gives CASSSLAGGPQFF. The chain recombines TRBV11-3 with TRBJ2-5, with 12 bases fitting TRBD2. The J call may be wrong; the DNA end is better matched by TRBJ2-1. Germline CDR1 SGHNT, CDR2 YENEEA. The CDR3 consists of 13 residues.

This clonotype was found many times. Here the CDR3 DNA reads TGTGCCAGCAGCTCTGCCTCCACAGCTAACTATGGCTACACCTTC. It specifies CASSSASTANYGYTF. The V gene is TRBV7-9, the J gene TRBJ1-2; D is undetermined. There are 15 residues in the CDR3. V gave up 4 bases and J gave up 0 bases, with 12 bases separating them. Germline V gives CDR1 SEHNR, CDR2 FQNEAQ (reference sequence).

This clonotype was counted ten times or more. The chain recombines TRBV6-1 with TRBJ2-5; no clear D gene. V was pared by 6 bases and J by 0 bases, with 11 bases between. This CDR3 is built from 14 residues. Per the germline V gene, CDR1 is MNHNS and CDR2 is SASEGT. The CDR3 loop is CASSSRLYQETQYF. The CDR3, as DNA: TGTGCCAGCAGCTCCCGGCTGTACCAAGAGACCCAGTACTTC.

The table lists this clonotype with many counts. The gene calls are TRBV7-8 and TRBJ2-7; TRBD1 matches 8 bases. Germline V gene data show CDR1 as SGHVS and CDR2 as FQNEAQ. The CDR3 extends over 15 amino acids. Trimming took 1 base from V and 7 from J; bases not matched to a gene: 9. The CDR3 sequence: CASSLGAGGAGEQYF. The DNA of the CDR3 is TGTGCCAGCAGCTTAGGGGCAGGGGGCGCGGGGGAGCAGTACTTC.

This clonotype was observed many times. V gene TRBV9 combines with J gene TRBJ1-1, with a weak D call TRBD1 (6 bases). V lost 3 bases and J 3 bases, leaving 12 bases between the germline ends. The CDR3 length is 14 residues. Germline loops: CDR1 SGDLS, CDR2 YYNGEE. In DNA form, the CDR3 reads TGTGCCAGCAGCGCTAGGGGGGGGGACACTGAAGCTTTCTTT. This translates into CASSARGGDTEAFF.

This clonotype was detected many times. CDR3 loop: CASSQGWAYQETQYF. The CDR3 DNA sequence: TGTGCCAGCAGCCAAGGATGGGCGTACCAAGAGACCCAGTACTTC. This chain links TRBV14 with TRBJ2-5, with no clear D. The length of the CDR3 is 15 residues. Germline CDR1 is SGHDN and CDR2 is FVKESK. Trimming took 1 base from V and 0 from J, leaving 9 bases between them. The variable domain in full, completed from reference TRBV14 and TRBJ2-5, reads EAGVTQFPSHSVIEKGQTVTLRCDPISGHDNLYWYRRVMGKEIKFLLHFVKESKQDESGMPNNRFLAERTGGTYSTLKVQPAELEDSGVYFCASSQGWAYQETQYFGPGTRLLVL.